Listed below are T cell receptor beta chains from one sample, sequenced in a study of identical twins. TCRdb reprocessed the 5' RACE reads with MiXCR, giving one entry per CDR3 protein. The sample contains 400,000 to 550,000 distinct CDR3 sequences, under 25% of which appear only once. These same records also appear under a second study, on T cells expressing NK-cell markers.

The sequenced sample consisted of CD4+ T cells sorted from blood. The receptors here all came from a woman younger than 30 in good health. Both conserved end residues are part of each CDR3. Each record gives: J gene, D gene, V gene, clone size, CDR3 protein, CDR3 DNA. A D gene is named only where the DNA matches it firmly. Clone size is stated in some rows and not others, as once, few, many or a class when expanded.

TRBJ2-3	NA	TRBV10-3	few	CAISESIGVDTQYF	TGTGCCATCAGTGAGTCGATAGGGGTTGATACGCAGTATTTT
TRBJ2-3	NA	TRBV10-3	few	CAISDQGPRRDTQYF	TGTGCCATCAGTGATCAGGGGCCCCGAAGAGATACGCAGTATTTT
TRBJ2-1	NA	TRBV20-1	NA	CSARDRARGGEQFF	TGCAGTGCTAGAGATCGCGCCAGGGGCGGTGAGCAGTTCTTC
TRBJ2-7	TRBD2	TRBV7-2	NA	CASSFAGEAPYEQYF	TGTGCCAGCAGCTTCGCGGGGGAGGCGCCCTACGAGCAGTACTTC
TRBJ2-2	NA	TRBV4-3	NA	CASSQGSGTGELFF	TGCGCCAGCAGCCAAGGGAGCGGCACCGGGGAGCTGTTTTTT
TRBJ2-1	NA	TRBV18	NA	CASSPEENLQFF	TGTGCCAGCTCACCAGAAGAGAATCTGCAGTTCTTC
TRBJ2-4	TRBD2	TRBV2	NA	CASVPRLAGLIQYF	TGTGCCAGCGTACCGAGGCTAGCGGGACTCATTCAGTACTTC
TRBJ2-4	NA	TRBV6-2/TRBV6-3	NA	CASRHRAAENIQYF	TGTGCCAGCAGACACAGGGCAGCGGAAAACATTCAGTACTTC
TRBJ1-1	NA	TRBV10-3	few	CAISGRSNTEAFF	TGTGCCATCAGTGGTCGGTCGAACACTGAAGCTTTCTTT
TRBJ1-2	NA	TRBV12-3/TRBV12-4	NA	CASINYGYTF	TGTGCCAGCATTAACTATGGCTACACCTTC
TRBJ2-2	TRBD2	TRBV20-1	NA	CSASLAGGPLAGELFF	TGCAGTGCTAGCCTAGCGGGAGGGCCGTTGGCCGGGGAGCTGTTTTTT
TRBJ1-2	NA	TRBV10-3	NA	CAISESRGGGYTF	TGTGCCATCAGTGAGTCGAGGGGAGGTGGCTACACCTTC
TRBJ2-7	TRBD1	TRBV12-3/TRBV12-4	many	CASSYDRAHEQYF	TGTGCCAGCAGTTACGACAGGGCTCACGAGCAGTACTTC
TRBJ2-5	TRBD2	TRBV7-2	few	CASSLKAGPRETQYF	TGTGCCAGCAGCTTAAAAGCGGGGCCTCGGGAGACCCAGTACTTC
TRBJ2-1	NA	TRBV12-3/TRBV12-4	few	CASSFDQGYRFF	TGTGCCAGCAGTTTCGATCAGGGATATCGGTTCTTC
TRBJ2-6	NA	TRBV11-1	few	CASSLVFQSSGANVLTF	TGTGCCAGCAGCTTAGTTTTTCAGAGCTCTGGGGCCAACGTCCTGACTTTC
TRBJ2-5	NA	TRBV6-2/TRBV6-3	NA	CASSYSRGRSETQYF	TGTGCCAGCAGTTACTCCAGAGGCCGCTCCGAGACCCAGTACTTC
TRBJ2-3	NA	TRBV20-1	few	CSAPNPWGSHTDTQYF	TGCAGTGCCCCGAACCCCTGGGGGAGCCACACAGATACGCAGTATTTT
TRBJ2-5	NA	TRBV6-6	NA	CASSYERRETQYF	TGTGCCAGCAGTTACGAGCGCCGAGAGACCCAGTACTTC
TRBJ2-2	NA	TRBV5-1	NA	CASSSPGAGTGELFF	TGCGCCAGCAGCTCCCCTGGGGCAGGGACCGGGGAGCTGTTTTTT
TRBJ1-1	NA	TRBV7-2	NA	CAGRGGGMNTEAFF	TGTGCCGGCCGGGGAGGGGGTATGAACACTGAAGCTTTCTTT
TRBJ2-7	TRBD2	TRBV19	few	CASSGGSPHEQYF	TGTGCCAGTAGCGGGGGGTCGCCCCACGAGCAGTACTTC
TRBJ2-7	TRBD2	TRBV5-1	NA	CASSLVAGHLYEQYF	TGCGCCAGCAGCTTGGTAGCGGGTCATCTCTACGAGCAGTACTTC
TRBJ2-7	NA	TRBV20-1	few	CSASPGHSYEQYF	TGCAGTGCTAGCCCGGGCCACTCCTACGAGCAGTACTTC
TRBJ2-2	NA	TRBV9	NA	CASSVGVSGELFF	TGTGCCAGCAGCGTAGGTGTGTCCGGGGAGCTGTTTTTT
TRBJ2-1	TRBD2	TRBV6-1	NA	CASSEGTSGSEQFF	TGTGCCAGCAGTGAAGGGACTAGCGGGAGTGAGCAGTTCTTC
TRBJ2-7	TRBD1	TRBV27	NA	CASSWGIGTGSYEQYF	TGTGCCAGCAGTTGGGGGATCGGGACAGGCTCCTACGAGCAGTACTTC
TRBJ2-1	NA	TRBV6-1	NA	CASRPFSVSLSYNEQFF	TGTGCCAGCAGACCCTTCAGCGTCTCACTCTCCTACAATGAGCAGTTCTTC
TRBJ1-4	NA	TRBV5-1	NA	CASSNNEKLFF	TGCGCCAGCAGCAATAATGAAAAACTGTTTTTT
TRBJ2-3	TRBD2	TRBV9	NA	CASSLGPGGLADTQYF	TGTGCCAGCAGCTTGGGGCCGGGAGGGTTGGCAGATACGCAGTATTTT
TRBJ2-3	NA	TRBV7-2	NA	CASSLAGSPQYF	TGTGCCAGCAGCCTGGCGGGTAGCCCGCAGTATTTT
TRBJ2-7	TRBD1	TRBV5-1	few	CASSMAGQAYEQYF	TGCGCCAGCAGCATGGCGGGACAGGCCTACGAGCAGTACTTC
TRBJ2-7	NA	TRBV10-3	few	CAISERYEQYF	TGTGCCATCAGTGAAAGGTACGAGCAGTACTTC
TRBJ1-1	TRBD1	TRBV20-1	many	CSARRQGGTEAFF	TGCAGTGCTAGGCGACAGGGAGGCACTGAAGCTTTCTTT
TRBJ1-1	NA	TRBV12-3/TRBV12-4	few	CASSRTTEAFF	TGTGCCAGCAGTCGCACTACTGAAGCTTTCTTT
TRBJ1-1	TRBD1	TRBV9	NA	CASSAWDRVNTEAFF	TGTGCCAGCAGCGCTTGGGACAGAGTAAACACTGAAGCTTTCTTT
TRBJ1-1	NA	TRBV20-1	NA	CSARDYRNTEAFF	TGCAGTGCTAGAGATTATCGGAACACTGAAGCTTTCTTT
TRBJ2-1	TRBD2	TRBV11-2	few	CASSPQGRAGGLSYNEQFF	TGTGCCAGCAGCCCTCAAGGGAGAGCGGGGGGCCTAAGTTACAATGAGCAGTTCTTC
TRBJ2-3	NA	TRBV4-3	many	CASSQELVSDTQYF	TGCGCCAGCAGCCAAGAACTAGTTTCGGATACGCAGTATTTT
TRBJ2-7	NA	TRBV6-5	NA	CASRTGRGEQYF	TGTGCCAGCAGAACAGGACGGGGCGAGCAGTACTTC
TRBJ1-4	NA	TRBV4-3	NA	CSSSQEGPDAKLFF	TGCTCCAGCAGCCAAGAGGGGCCGGATGCAAAACTGTTTTTT
TRBJ2-7	TRBD2	TRBV6-1	few	CASSPAGWGSYEQYF	TGTGCCAGCAGCCCAGCGGGATGGGGCTCCTACGAGCAGTACTTC
TRBJ2-2	NA	TRBV7-2	NA	CASSLLGTRNTGELFF	TGTGCCAGCAGCTTATTGGGAACGAGGAACACCGGGGAGCTGTTTTTT
TRBJ1-4	NA	TRBV20-1	few	CSAATATNEKLFF	TGCAGTGCCGCGACAGCAACAAATGAAAAACTGTTTTTT
TRBJ1-2	TRBD1	TRBV12-3/TRBV12-4	NA	CASRTGTENYGYTF	TGTGCCAGCAGGACCGGGACAGAAAACTATGGCTACACCTTC
TRBJ1-5	NA	TRBV6-5	few	CASSYAGYQPQHF	TGTGCCAGCAGTTACGCGGGGTACCAGCCCCAGCATTTT
TRBJ2-3	TRBD2	TRBV20-1	NA	CSARDIILTSGKDTQYF	TGCAGTGCTAGAGATATCATCTTAACTAGCGGGAAAGATACGCAGTATTTT
TRBJ2-3	NA	TRBV5-1	NA	CASSSLARPGGDTQYF	TGCGCCAGCAGCTCCTTAGCGCGGCCCGGTGGAGATACGCAGTATTTT